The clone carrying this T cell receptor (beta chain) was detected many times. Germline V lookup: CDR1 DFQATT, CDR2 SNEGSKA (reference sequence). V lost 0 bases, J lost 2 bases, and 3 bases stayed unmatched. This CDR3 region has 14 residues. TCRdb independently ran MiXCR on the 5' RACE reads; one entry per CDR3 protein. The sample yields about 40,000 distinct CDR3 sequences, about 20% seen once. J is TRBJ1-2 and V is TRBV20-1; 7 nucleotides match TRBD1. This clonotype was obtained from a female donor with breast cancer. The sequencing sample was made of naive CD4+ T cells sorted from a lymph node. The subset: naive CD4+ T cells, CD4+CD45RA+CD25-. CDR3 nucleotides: TGCAGTGCTAGAGAGGAGGGGGCGAACTATGGCTACACCTTC. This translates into CSAREEGANYGYTF.